Each of the 13 T cell receptor beta chains below was sequenced from the same sample in a study of T cell responses to AZD1222 COVID-19 vaccine. Only in-frame clones appear in the TCRdb table, and some are missing; sequencing was by immunoSEQ multiplex PCR. The sample lists roughly 140,000 clones; under 95% were seen once. Sequencing used peripheral blood, obtained on day 0 of AZD1222 vaccination. The receptors stem from an adult in good health.

The gene calls are TRBV5-6 and TRBJ2-3, with D hard to call. V dropped 1 base and J dropped 0 bases, with 6 bases sitting between them. The CDR3 runs to 14 residues. CDR1 and CDR2 from the germline V gene are SGHDT and YYEEEE. CDR3 sequence reads: CASSLPQSTDTQYF. The CDR3 DNA is TGTGCCAGCAGCTTGCCCCAGAGCACAGATACGCAGTATTTT.

In its sample, this clone was seen once. The CDR3 is CASSINWNEQFF. In DNA form, the CDR3 reads TGTGCCAGTAGTATAAATTGGAATGAGCAGTTCTTC. The chain is built from TRBV19 and TRBJ2-1; no clear D. Looked up from germline, CDR1 is LNHDA and CDR2 is SQIVND (reference sequence). This CDR3 region has 12 residues. V was trimmed by 2 bases and J by 7 bases, leaving 6 bases between them.

The chain couples TRBV6-2 or TRBV6-3 to TRBJ2-5, with D possibly matching TRBD2 (5 bases). Germline CDR1 is MNHEY and CDR2 is SVGEGT. The CDR3 loop spans 13 amino acids. V was trimmed by 2 bases and J by 5 bases, leaving 9 bases between them. The chain's CDR3 is CASSYGSVETQYF. The CDR3 coding sequence is TGTGCCAGCAGTTACGGGAGTGTTGAGACCCAGTACTTC.

This sequence joins TRBV19 and TRBJ1-5; D is possibly TRBD1 (5 bases). The CDR3 length is 14 residues. The V end was cut by 6 bases, the J end by 3 bases, with 12 bases between. Germline V gives CDR1 LNHDA, CDR2 SQIVND (reference sequence). This chain's CDR3 is CASSRQGNNQPQHF. The DNA of the CDR3 is TGTGCCAGTAGCCGGCAGGGCAACAATCAGCCCCAGCATTTT.

The chain employs TRBV6-2 or TRBV6-3 and TRBJ2-7; 8 bases are a match to TRBD1. The V and J ends lost 6 bases and 6 bases, in that order; junction bases with no gene match: 13. Germline CDR1 reads MNHEY; CDR2 reads SVGEGT. The CDR3 spans 15 residues. The CDR3 region has the DNA TGTGCCAGCAGACCTACAGGGGGAAATTTGTTCGAGCAGTACTTC. Protein: CASRPTGGNLFEQYF.

This rearrangement joins TRBV13 to TRBJ2-3; 9 nucleotides align to TRBD1. The CDR3 is 17 residues long. V shed 5 bases and J 2 bases; nucleotides not matched to a gene: 11. Germline V gene data show CDR1 as PRHDT and CDR2 as FYEKMQ (reference sequence). CDR3 amino acids: CASSGSSGQGYTDTQYF. The CDR3 DNA follows: TGTGCCAGCAGCGGGAGTTCTGGACAGGGGTACACAGATACGCAGTATTTT.

V is TRBV6-5 and J is TRBJ1-5; TRBD1 might be the D (6 bases). The V and J ends lost 6 bases and 7 bases respectively, with 13 bases between them. This CDR3 has 13 amino acids. CDR1 MNHEY and CDR2 SVGAGI come from the germline V gene. The CDR3 bases are TGTGCCAGCAGAGGACACAGGGAGCAGCCCCAGCATTTT. Protein sequence: CASRGHREQPQHF.

V and J are TRBV27 and TRBJ2-7; D might be TRBD1 or TRBD2, each matching 5 bases. V was pared by 8 bases and J by 5 bases, with 13 bases between. The germline gives CDR1 MNHEY, CDR2 SMNVEV (reference sequence). The CDR3 loop spans 12 amino acids. CDR3 in amino acids: CASWRLGDEQYF. In DNA, the CDR3 is TGTGCCAGCTGGCGACTGGGGGACGAGCAGTACTTC.

This clone was seen just once. The chain joins TRBV4-2 to TRBJ1-5, with D perhaps matching TRBD1 (5 bases). The CDR3 is made up of 14 amino acids. Germline V gene sequence: CDR1 LGHNA, CDR2 YNFKEQ. Deletions cut 0 bases from V and 9 bases from J, with 12 bases between. In DNA form, the CDR3 reads TGTGCCAGCAGCCAAGAAGGTTATGGGGGGCCCCAGCATTTT. Its translation: CASSQEGYGGPQHF.

This clone was seen a few times. The genes are TRBV5-1 and TRBJ1-1; 8 nucleotides align to TRBD1. Unmatched junction bases numbered 8, after V lost 0 bases and J lost 4 bases. CDR3 size: 16 residues. CDR1 and CDR2 from the germline V gene are SGHRS and YFSETQ. The CDR3, as DNA: TGCGCCAGCAGCTTGGCGCCAGGGGGCGCGGGCACTGAAGCTTTCTTT. Amino acid sequence: CASSLAPGGAGTEAFF.

The chain carries TRBV14 and TRBJ1-2, with 10 nucleotides matching TRBD1. CDR3 size: 13 residues. CDR1 is SGHDN and CDR2 is FVKESK in the germline V gene. Trimming took 3 bases from V and 8 from J; bases not matched to a gene: 3. The CDR3 loop is CASSHGTGAGYTF. In DNA, the CDR3 is TGTGCCAGCAGCCACGGGACAGGGGCGGGCTACACCTTC. Full variable domain (outside the CDR3, taken from reference TRBV14 and TRBJ1-2): EAGVTQFPSHSVIEKGQTVTLRCDPISGHDNLYWYRRVMGKEIKFLLHFVKESKQDESGMPNNRFLAERTGGTYSTLKVQPAELEDSGVYFCASSHGTGAGYTFGSGTRLTVV.

V and J are TRBV27 and TRBJ1-3; D unclear. Trimming shortened V by 5 bases and J by 0 bases, and 11 bases separated the two germline ends. CDR3 length: 15 residues. CDR1 is MNHEY, CDR2 SMNVEV, per germline (reference sequence). DNA of the CDR3: TGTGCCAGCAGTCAGTTGATGGGCTCTGGAAACACCATATATTTT. Protein product: CASSQLMGSGNTIYF.

V gene TRBV28 combines with J gene TRBJ1-5, with 8 positions matching TRBD1. Trimming took 5 bases from V and 3 from J; bases not matched to a gene: 9. The CDR3 has 16 amino acids. Germline V CDR1 and CDR2: MDHEN, SYDVKM. Written as DNA, the CDR3 is TGTGCCAGCAGTCATACAGGGGGAAGTGACAATCAGCCCCAGCATTTT. Residues: CASSHTGGSDNQPQHF.